Reported below is one T cell receptor (beta chain). The data were obtained in a study of blood T cell repertoires in COVID-19. This table comes from immunoSEQ multiplex PCR, and its TCRdb copy is limited to in-frame clones, with some not included. In the table there are approximately 330,000 clones, roughly 90% of which are singletons. Trimming pared 5 bases from V and 1 base from J, leaving 14 bases between. The germline gives CDR1 SGHTA, CDR2 FQGNSA. This CDR3 is built from 15 residues. The origin of this receptor is a woman aged 30 to 39 who had recovered from COVID-19. Sample: PBMCs or T cells enriched from blood (not recorded which). The chain carries TRBV7-2 and TRBJ2-5; possibly TRBD1 for D (5 bases). CDR3 residues: CASSLQGVVQETQYF. DNA for the CDR3: TGTGCCAGCAGCCTCCAAGGGGTGGTCCAAGAGACCCAGTACTTC.